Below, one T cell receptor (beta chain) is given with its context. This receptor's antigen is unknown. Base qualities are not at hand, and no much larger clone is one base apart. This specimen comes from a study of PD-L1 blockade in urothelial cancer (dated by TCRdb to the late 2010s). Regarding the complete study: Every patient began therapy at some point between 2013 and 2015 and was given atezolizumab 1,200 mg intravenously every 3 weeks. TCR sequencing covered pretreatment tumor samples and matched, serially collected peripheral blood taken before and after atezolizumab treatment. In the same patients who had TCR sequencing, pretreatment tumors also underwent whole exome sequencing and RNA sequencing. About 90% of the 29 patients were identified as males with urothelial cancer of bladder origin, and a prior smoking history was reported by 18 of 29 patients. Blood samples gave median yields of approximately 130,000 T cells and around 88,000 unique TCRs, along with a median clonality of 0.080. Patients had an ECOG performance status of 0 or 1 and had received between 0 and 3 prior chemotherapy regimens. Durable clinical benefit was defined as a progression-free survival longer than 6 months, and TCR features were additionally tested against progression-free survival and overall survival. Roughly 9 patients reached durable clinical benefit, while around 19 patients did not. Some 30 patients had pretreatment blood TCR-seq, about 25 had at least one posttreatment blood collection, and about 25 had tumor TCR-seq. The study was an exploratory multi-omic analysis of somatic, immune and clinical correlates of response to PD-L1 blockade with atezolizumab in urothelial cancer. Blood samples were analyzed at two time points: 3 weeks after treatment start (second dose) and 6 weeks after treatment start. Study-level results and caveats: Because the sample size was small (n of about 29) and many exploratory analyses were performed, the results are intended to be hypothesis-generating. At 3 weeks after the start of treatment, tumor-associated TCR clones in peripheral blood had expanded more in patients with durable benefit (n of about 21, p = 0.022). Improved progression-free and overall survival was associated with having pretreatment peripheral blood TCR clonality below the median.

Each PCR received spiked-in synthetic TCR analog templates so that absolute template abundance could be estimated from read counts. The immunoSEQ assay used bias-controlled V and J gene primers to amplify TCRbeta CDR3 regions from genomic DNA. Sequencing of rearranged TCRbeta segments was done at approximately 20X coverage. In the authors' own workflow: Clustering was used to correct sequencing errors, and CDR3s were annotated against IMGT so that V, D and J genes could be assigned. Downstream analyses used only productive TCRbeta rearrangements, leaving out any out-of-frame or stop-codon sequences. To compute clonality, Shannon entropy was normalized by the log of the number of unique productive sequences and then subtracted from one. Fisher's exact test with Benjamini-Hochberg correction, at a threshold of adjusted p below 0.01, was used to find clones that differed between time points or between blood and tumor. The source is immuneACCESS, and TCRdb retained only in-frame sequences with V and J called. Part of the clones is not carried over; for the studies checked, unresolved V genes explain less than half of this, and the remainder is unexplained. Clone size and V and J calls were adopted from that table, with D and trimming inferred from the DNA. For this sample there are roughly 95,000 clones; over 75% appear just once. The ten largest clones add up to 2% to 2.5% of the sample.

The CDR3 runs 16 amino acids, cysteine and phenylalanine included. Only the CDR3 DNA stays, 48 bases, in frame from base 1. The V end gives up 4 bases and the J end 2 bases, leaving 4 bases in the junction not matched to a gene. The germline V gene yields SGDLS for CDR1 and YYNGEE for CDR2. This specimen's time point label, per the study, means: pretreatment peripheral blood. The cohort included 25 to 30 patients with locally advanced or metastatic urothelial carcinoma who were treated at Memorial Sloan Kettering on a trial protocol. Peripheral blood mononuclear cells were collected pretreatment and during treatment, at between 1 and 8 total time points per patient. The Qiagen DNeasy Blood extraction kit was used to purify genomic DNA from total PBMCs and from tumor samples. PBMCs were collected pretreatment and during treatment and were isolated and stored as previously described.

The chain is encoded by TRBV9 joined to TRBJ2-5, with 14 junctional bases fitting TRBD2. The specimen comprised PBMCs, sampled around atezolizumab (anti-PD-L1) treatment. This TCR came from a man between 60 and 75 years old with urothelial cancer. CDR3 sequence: CASSRRLAGGQETQYF. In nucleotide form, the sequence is TGTGCCAGCAGCAGGCGACTAGCGGGAGGGCAAGAGACCCAGTACTTC.